These 24 T cell receptor beta chains came from one sample sequenced in a study of human T cells and chemical hapten exposure. As to time point: patch test 2, 6 weeks after DPC sensitization. Treatment defined: therapeutic diphenylcyclopropenone sensitization with weekly scalp DPC. TCRdb reprocessed the RACE reads via MiXCR and lists one record per CDR3 protein. In the table there are approximately 97,000 distinct CDR3 sequences, over 9.5% of which are singletons. Source: whole blood, taken in connection with sensitization to the hapten diphenylcyclopropenone (DPC). Every receptor here comes from a middle-aged woman with alopecia areata. Some clones in this sample may be carry-over from other donors' samples.

J is TRBJ1-1 and V is TRBV4-3, with D possibly matching TRBD1 (6 bases). The germline V and J ends were trimmed by 4 bases and 0 bases, with 12 bases remaining between them. The germline V gene encodes CDR1 LGHNA and CDR2 YSLEER. This CDR3 spans 15 amino acids. The CDR3 nucleotides read TGCGCCAGCAGCCTAGGGACACTCCTGAACACTGAAGCTTTCTTT. This sequence encodes CASSLGTLLNTEAFF.

Many counts were recorded for this clonotype. This chain links TRBV7-2 with TRBJ2-7; weak D call: TRBD1 (6 bases). This CDR3 region has 14 residues. From germline, CDR1 is SGHTA and CDR2 FQGNSA. V was cut by 5 bases and J by 3 bases, with 14 bases left in between. The CDR3 sequence is CASSTTGLNYEQYF. DNA of the CDR3: TGTGCCAGCAGCACCACAGGGTTGAACTACGAGCAGTACTTC.

The chain uses TRBV28 and TRBJ2-7; D not resolved. Germline V gene sequence: CDR1 MDHEN, CDR2 SYDVKM. This CDR3 has 14 amino acids. The ends were cut back, 2 bases at V and 0 bases at J, with 8 bases in the middle. The CDR3 is CASSLAGYSYEQYF. The CDR3 nucleotides read TGTGCCAGCAGTTTAGCAGGTTACTCCTACGAGCAGTACTTC.

At least ten counts were recorded for this clonotype. The chain carries TRBV11-2 and TRBJ2-3; TRBD2 might be the D (5 bases). The CDR3 consists of 14 residues. V was trimmed by 3 bases and J by 2 bases, leaving 9 bases between them. Germline V gene sequence: CDR1 SGHAT, CDR2 FQNNGV. The CDR3 DNA reads as TGTGCCAGCAGCTTCGCGGGCACCACAGATACGCAGTATTTT. Translation: CASSFAGTTDTQYF.

This clonotype was found many times. This chain uses TRBV7-6 with TRBJ1-4; tentatively, D is TRBD1 (5 bases). The CDR3 runs 14 residues. Trimming shortened V by 1 base and J by 7 bases, and 10 bases separated the two germline ends. Germline CDR1 reads SGHVS; CDR2 reads FNYEAQ. CDR3 bases: TGTGCCAGCAGCTTAGGTCAGGGTGGTGAAAAACTGTTTTTT. Its protein is CASSLGQGGEKLFF.

This clonotype was seen more than once but under ten times. The chain couples TRBV4-3 to TRBJ2-2, with D tentatively TRBD1 (5 bases). Germline CDR1 reads LGHNA; CDR2 reads YSLEER. The CDR3 spans 14 residues. Trimming stripped 0 bases from V and 6 bases from J, with 8 bases between. CDR3 nucleotide sequence: TGCGCCAGCAGCCAAGAAGTCAGGGCCGGGGAGCTGTTTTTT. Translated, it gives CASSQEVRAGELFF.

The sample holds many counts of this clonotype. DNA of the CDR3: TGCGCCAGCAGCTTGGGATCTAGCGGGAGTATAGAGACCCAGTACTTC. Encoded protein: CASSLGSSGSIETQYF. J is TRBJ2-5 and V is TRBV5-1; the match to TRBD2 covers 10 bases. This CDR3 comprises 16 residues. Germline CDR1 SGHRS, CDR2 YFSETQ. The V gene end was trimmed by 0 bases and the J gene end by 4 bases; junction bases not matched to a gene: 6.

This clonotype has a count of ten or more. This chain connects TRBV5-5 to TRBJ1-5; D call uncertain. V was trimmed by 6 bases and J by 6 bases, leaving 16 bases between them. CDR1 and CDR2 (germline): SGHKS, YYEKEE (reference sequence). The CDR3 sequence is 14 residues long. The CDR3 coding sequence is TGTGCCAGCACCCCGGCTGGGTCGAGTCAGCCCCAGCATTTT. The encoded protein is CASTPAGSSQPQHF.

In regard to this clonotype: A read error may explain this, as a much larger clone is one base away. CDR3 sequence reads: CASSIKTQLAGGPNEQFF. Written as DNA, the CDR3 is TGTGCCAGCAGTATAAAGACCCAACTAGCGGGAGGCCCCAATGAGCAGTTCTTC. The J gene is TRBJ2-1, the V gene TRBV27, with 12 bases lining up with TRBD2. CDR3 length: 18 residues. CDR1 and CDR2 from the germline V gene are MNHEY and SMNVEV (reference sequence). With 5 bases clipped from V and 6 bases from J, the junction kept 14 bases outside the gene matches.

This clonotype was counted between two and nine times. The CDR3: CASSRYGVGRGSNQPQHF. DNA of the CDR3: TGTGCCAGCAGTCGCTACGGGGTGGGCAGGGGAAGCAATCAGCCCCAGCATTTT. The genes are TRBV12-3 or TRBV12-4 and TRBJ1-5; possible D gene TRBD1, 6 bases. V was pared by 5 bases and J by 1 base, with 21 bases between. The CDR3 length is 18 residues.

The J gene is TRBJ1-6, the V gene TRBV4-1; no definite D call. Per germline, CDR1 MGHRA and CDR2 YSYEKL. V was cut by 3 bases and J by 10 bases, with 10 bases left in between. The CDR3 extends over 13 amino acids. CDR3 DNA: TGCGCCAGCAGCCAGGGAGTAGGCTCACCCCTCCACTTT. This translates into CASSQGVGSPLHF.

This clonotype turned up a few times. The V gene is TRBV29-1, the J gene TRBJ1-4, with 8 bases that match TRBD1. This CDR3 contains 12 residues. The germline CDR1 and CDR2 sequences are SQVTM and ANQGSEA. After removal of 7 bases from V and 7 bases from J, the junction contained 5 bases not matched to a gene. The CDR3 loop reads CSADRGTEKLFF. The CDR3 DNA follows: TGCAGCGCTGACAGGGGCACTGAAAAACTGTTTTTT.

A few counts support this clonotype. J is TRBJ2-2 and V is TRBV15; D may be TRBD1 or TRBD2 (5 bases each). V lost 0 bases and J 0 bases, leaving 8 bases between the germline ends. From germline, CDR1 is LNHNV and CDR2 YYDKDF (reference sequence). This CDR3 has 16 residues. CDR3 in DNA: TGTGCCACCAGCAGAGAGAGGGGAGCGAACACCGGGGAGCTGTTTTTT. This sequence encodes CATSRERGANTGELFF. Looking up the rest from reference TRBV15 and TRBJ2-2 gives the full variable domain: DAMVIQNPRYQVTQFGKPVTLSCSQTLNHNVMYWYQQKSSQAPKLLFHYYDKDFNNEADTPDNFQSRRPNTSFCFLDIRSPGLGDTAMYLCATSRERGANTGELFFGEGSRLTVL.

J is TRBJ2-7 and V is TRBV11-3; D is tentatively TRBD1 or TRBD2 (5 bases each). This CDR3 spans 14 amino acids. V dropped 5 bases and J dropped 6 bases, with 17 bases sitting between them. The germline V gene has CDR1 SGHNT and CDR2 YENEEA. The CDR3 reads CASSPGPRGAEQYF. In DNA form, the CDR3 reads TGTGCCAGCAGCCCAGGTCCTCGAGGGGCCGAGCAGTACTTC.

This clonotype appeared a few times. This chain connects TRBV30 to TRBJ1-2, with D maybe TRBD1 (6 bases). Germline CDR1 reads GTSNPN; CDR2 reads SVGIG (reference sequence). Trimming stripped 1 base from V and 4 bases from J, with 13 bases between. The CDR3 extends over 14 amino acids. This CDR3 is CAWSGTDFRYGYTF. The DNA of the CDR3 is TGTGCCTGGAGTGGGACAGATTTCCGCTATGGCTACACCTTC.

Ten or more counts support this clonotype. DNA of the CDR3: TGTGCCAGCAGCTTAGCCGTCCAGGCCAAGCAGTTCTTC. It translates to CASSLAVQAKQFF. The V call is TRBV7-9, the J call TRBJ2-1, with unresolved D. Looked up from germline, CDR1 is SEHNR and CDR2 is FQNEAQ (reference sequence). The V and J ends lost 0 bases and 11 bases respectively, with 11 bases between them. This CDR3 has 13 amino acids.

This clonotype has ten or more counts. The CDR3 bases are TGTGCCAGCAGCGTCCGGGACTATAGCAATCAGCCCCAGCATTTT. It codes for CASSVRDYSNQPQHF. The chain couples TRBV6-1 to TRBJ1-5; TRBD1 might be the D (5 bases). V lost 6 bases and J 0 bases, leaving 12 bases between the germline ends. The germline CDR1 and CDR2 sequences are MNHNS and SASEGT. The CDR3 has 15 amino acids.

This clonotype was recorded a few times. The chain has TRBV20-1 and TRBJ2-5; D gene unclear. The CDR3 has 13 residues. The V gene lost 4 bases and the J gene lost 0 bases, with 9 bases spanning the gap. Germline CDR1 is DFQATT and CDR2 is SNEGSKA (reference sequence). This chain's CDR3 is CSAMTGYQETQYF. The DNA of the CDR3 is TGCAGTGCTATGACGGGTTACCAAGAGACCCAGTACTTC.

The V and J genes are TRBV6-1 and TRBJ2-3; 8 bases are a match to TRBD1. V lost 6 bases and J lost 0; bases outside the gene matches: 17. CDR1 is MNHNS, CDR2 SASEGT, per germline. This CDR3 has 19 amino acids. The CDR3 DNA reads as TGTGCCAGCAGCCGAACCGGGACAGGTTTCCTTTCTAGCACAGATACGCAGTATTTT. It encodes CASSRTGTGFLSSTDTQYF.

This clonotype was counted only a few times. Since a much larger clone is just one base distant, this may be a read error. V is TRBV6-4 and J is TRBJ2-6; D possibly matches TRBD1 or TRBD2 (5 bases each). Per germline, CDR1 MRHNA and CDR2 SNTAGT. This CDR3 is built from 16 residues. V was clipped by 2 bases and J by 2 bases, with 10 bases between them. CDR3 in amino acids: CASSDDEGTGANVLTF. In nucleotides, the CDR3 is TGTGCCAGCAGTGACGATGAGGGGACTGGGGCCAACGTCCTGACTTTC.

This clonotype was seen ten or more times. This chain connects TRBV25-1 to TRBJ2-7; 10 nucleotides match TRBD2. V lost 2 bases and J lost 0; bases outside the gene matches: 1. Germline V gene data show CDR1 as MGHDK and CDR2 as SYGVNS. CDR3 length equals 15 residues. For the CDR3, the DNA is TGTGCCAGCAGTGAAGCTAGCGGGGGCTCCTACGAGCAGTACTTC. Protein sequence: CASSEASGGSYEQYF.

This clonotype was picked up many times. CDR3 protein: CSARGPGTGYGNEQFF. The CDR3 region has the DNA TGCAGTGCTAGGGGTCCCGGGACAGGGTATGGCAATGAGCAGTTCTTC. The chain couples TRBV20-1 to TRBJ2-1, with 9 bases lining up with TRBD1. This CDR3 comprises 16 residues. The germline CDR1 and CDR2 sequences are DFQATT and SNEGSKA (reference sequence). Trimming cost V 3 bases and J 6 bases; bases outside gene matches: 12.

This clonotype was seen many times. The rearrangement uses TRBV28 and TRBJ1-1; D is perhaps TRBD1 (5 bases). The CDR3 contains 15 residues. The germline gives CDR1 MDHEN, CDR2 SYDVKM. Trimming cost V 7 bases and J 6 bases, with 21 bases left between them. The CDR3 region is CASTIPGVVFAEAFF. The CDR3 DNA sequence: TGTGCCAGCACCATTCCGGGGGTTGTATTCGCTGAAGCTTTCTTT.

This clonotype was seen many times. The gene calls are TRBV28 and TRBJ2-1; 7 positions agree with TRBD2. This CDR3 region has 14 residues. Germline values: CDR1 MDHEN, CDR2 SYDVKM. V was pared by 6 bases and J by 7 bases, with 9 bases of the junction left unmatched. DNA for the CDR3: TGTGCCAGCAGAAGGGCGGGAGCGGGGAATGAGCAGTTCTTC. Translation gives CASRRAGAGNEQFF.